The subject of this entry is one T cell receptor (beta chain). Its target is unknown. The data belong to a study of T cell responses to AZD1222 COVID-19 vaccine. Study-level points and caveats: Unmutated regions of variants are reportedly targeted by nearly half of spike-specific TCRs. Seropositive at baseline were only six AZD1222 recipients. After the peak T cell response, and only then, were repertoires sampled. White British donors predominated, females outnumbered males, and clonal diversity was possibly underestimated.

J lost 1 base, V lost 5 bases, and 4 bases had no gene match. This CDR3 spans 16 amino acids. Looked up from germline, CDR1 is ENHRY and CDR2 is SYGVKD. Sequencing was performed with immunoSEQ multiplex PCR; in TCRdb, only in-frame clones are kept and a portion is missing. The sample holds roughly 15,000 clones; about three quarters are singletons and the top ten take 14%. The clonotype comes from an adult who received the AZD1222 COVID-19 vaccine. Here the sequenced sample was peripheral blood, taken 28 days after the second AZD1222 dose. This chain uses TRBV10-3 with TRBJ2-2; 10 bases are a match to TRBD1. The CDR3: CAISIRDRGNTGELFF. The CDR3 nucleotides are TGTGCCATCAGTATCCGGGACAGGGGGAACACCGGGGAGCTGTTTTTT.